These 22 T cell receptor beta chains originate from one sample sequenced in a study (dated by TCRdb to 2016 to 2017). The library was prepared using RT-PCR. TCRdb records Illumina MiSeq as the sequencer. The public reads were run again by TCRdb, first through fastp at Q25 and then through MiXCR, and only productive beta chains were kept. One record per CDR3 amino acid sequence lists the most common genes and DNA. This sample comprises about 680,000 distinct CDR3 sequences, approximately 15% of them detected only once. 3.6% of the sample is held by the ten biggest clonotypes. The specimen sequenced was memory CD4+ T cells from blood. Receptors were obtained from a female donor in good health, serving as a healthy control.

This clonotype occurred a few times. This chain connects TRBV25-1 to TRBJ1-6, with D possibly TRBD1 on 5 matching bases. CDR3 size: 15 residues. Trimming took off 0 bases at V and 9 bases at J, with 12 bases between the two ends. In germline, CDR1 is MGHDK, CDR2 SYGVNS. The DNA for the CDR3 is TGTGCCAGCAGTGAATACGGGGAGGGGAGTTCACCCCTCCACTTT. Amino acid sequence: CASSEYGEGSSPLHF.

The sample holds a few counts of this clonotype. This chain connects TRBV9 to TRBJ2-5, with 8 bases fitting TRBD1. This CDR3 spans 15 amino acids. The V gene's germline CDR1 is SGDLS and CDR2 YYNGEE. After removal of 3 bases from V and 4 bases from J, the junction contained 8 bases not matched to a gene. Written as DNA, the CDR3 is TGTGCCAGCAGCGCCGACCGGACAGGGCCAGAGACCCAGTACTTC. This sequence encodes CASSADRTGPETQYF.

Concerning this clonotype: With a much larger clone just one base away, this may be a read error. The chain couples TRBV20-1 to TRBJ2-7, with D maybe TRBD2 (6 bases). CDR1 is DFQATT and CDR2 is SNEGSKA in the germline V gene (reference sequence). CDR3 length equals 11 residues. CDR3 region: CSVREYYELYF. In DNA form, the CDR3 reads TGCAGTGTACGGGAGTACTACGAGCTGTACTTC.

This clonotype has a count of ten or more. V usage is TRBV29-1 and J usage is TRBJ2-5, with 7 bases lining up with TRBD1. Germline V gives CDR1 SQVTM, CDR2 ANQGSEA. The CDR3 is made up of 13 amino acids. V lost 3 bases to trimming and J lost 3 bases; unmatched junction nucleotides: 4. CDR3 amino acids: CSVDRQGEETQYF. In nucleotides, the CDR3 is TGCAGCGTTGACAGACAGGGCGAAGAGACCCAGTACTTC.

The chain employs TRBV7-6 and TRBJ2-7; 7 nucleotides line up with TRBD2. The germline V gene encodes CDR1 SGHVS and CDR2 FNYEAQ. The CDR3 length is 15 residues. V lost 3 bases to trimming and J lost 0 bases; unmatched junction nucleotides: 5. The CDR3 nucleotides are TGTGCCAGCAGCTTGCTAGCGGAGCCCTCCTACGAGCAGTACTTC. Translating gives CASSLLAEPSYEQYF. Based on the CDR3 plus reference TRBV7-6 and TRBJ2-7, the full variable domain is GAGVSQSPRYKVTKRGQDVALRCDPISGHVSLYWYRQALGQGPEFLTYFNYEAQQDKSGLPNDRFSAERPEGSISTLTIQRTEQRDSAMYRCASSLLAEPSYEQYFGPGTRLTVT.

The chain is built from TRBV5-6 and TRBJ2-2; tentatively, D is TRBD2 (6 bases). From germline, CDR1 is SGHDT and CDR2 YYEEEE. The CDR3 extends over 13 amino acids. V shed 6 bases and J shed 7 bases, with 13 bases lying between them. Here the CDR3 reads CASTLGGFGELFF. The CDR3, as DNA: TGTGCCAGCACCCTGGGAGGTTTCGGGGAGCTGTTTTTT.

This clonotype came up a few times. The J gene is TRBJ2-6, the V gene TRBV5-1; perhaps TRBD2 as D (7 bases). V was clipped by 4 bases and J by 2 bases, with 13 bases between them. CDR1 and CDR2 from the germline V gene are SGHRS and YFSETQ. This CDR3 comprises 16 residues. The CDR3 DNA reads TGCGCCAGCAGCCCGGAGGGGGGGGCTGGGGCCAACGTCCTGACTTTC. Protein: CASSPEGGAGANVLTF.

This clonotype was observed a handful of times. The rearrangement joins TRBV6-5 to TRBJ2-7; D uncertain. Looked up from germline, CDR1 is MNHEY and CDR2 is SVGAGI. V gave up 0 bases and J gave up 0 bases, with 9 bases separating them. This CDR3 spans 15 amino acids. CDR3: CASSYSEGNSYEQYF. CDR3 coding DNA: TGTGCCAGCAGTTACTCAGAAGGAAACTCCTACGAGCAGTACTTC.

This clonotype was seen a handful of times. The rearrangement links TRBV5-1 to TRBJ1-2; D remains unclear. The CDR3 has 13 residues. The germline V gene encodes CDR1 SGHRS and CDR2 YFSETQ. Trimming took 0 bases from V and 4 from J, leaving 7 bases between them. The CDR3 DNA is TGCGCCAGCAGCTTGGGCTTGTTCTATGGCTACACCTTC. Translated, it gives CASSLGLFYGYTF.

This clonotype showed up just a few times. The chain uses TRBV7-2 and TRBJ2-1, with 14 bases fitting TRBD2. CDR1 and CDR2 from the germline V gene are SGHTA and FQGNSA. The CDR3 length is 16 residues. V lost 4 bases and J lost 4; bases outside the gene matches: 3. This CDR3 reads CASSSTSGGVYNEQFF. The CDR3 DNA follows: TGTGCCAGCAGCTCGACTAGCGGGGGGGTATACAATGAGCAGTTCTTC.

This clonotype has a count of ten or more. The rearrangement links TRBV20-1 to TRBJ2-1, with D uncertain. The CDR3 contains 13 residues. CDR1 and CDR2 (germline): DFQATT, SNEGSKA (reference sequence). V was clipped by 3 bases and J by 1 base, with 7 bases between them. The CDR3 protein is CSARMPSYNEQFF. Here the CDR3 DNA reads TGCAGTGCTAGGATGCCTTCCTACAATGAGCAGTTCTTC.

V is TRBV28 and J is TRBJ2-4; 9 nucleotides line up with TRBD2. The CDR3 has 19 residues. Unmatched junction bases numbered 14, after V lost 5 bases and J lost 0 bases. CDR1 MDHEN and CDR2 SYDVKM come from the germline V gene. The CDR3 DNA reads as TGTGCCAGCAGTCCCCGACTAGCGGCACTGACCCTAGCCAAAAACATTCAGTACTTC. This gives the protein CASSPRLAALTLAKNIQYF.

This clonotype occurred many times. V gene TRBV12-3 or TRBV12-4 combines with J gene TRBJ2-1; D not resolved. The CDR3 loop spans 13 amino acids. The V end lost 8 bases, the J end lost 0 bases, and 8 bases lay between the germline ends. This CDR3 reads CASVQSSYNEQFF. As DNA, the CDR3 is TGTGCCAGCGTCCAAAGCTCCTACAATGAGCAGTTCTTC.

This clonotype was detected a few times. This rearrangement joins TRBV5-1 to TRBJ2-3; a possible D gene is TRBD2 (6 bases). V gave up 5 bases and J gave up 4 bases, with 17 bases separating them. The CDR3 runs 15 residues. Germline values: CDR1 SGHRS, CDR2 YFSETQ. Here the CDR3 DNA reads TGCGCCAGCAGGCCCCGCTGGGACTTTCCAGATACGCAGTATTTT. Translating gives CASRPRWDFPDTQYF.

The chain links TRBV19 to TRBJ2-1, with D possibly TRBD2 on 5 matching bases. V was trimmed by 3 bases and J by 10 bases, leaving 13 bases between them. Germline assignment: CDR1 LNHDA and CDR2 SQIVND (reference sequence). This CDR3 region has 13 residues. The CDR3 spells CASSIVSGSEQFF. CDR3 bases: TGTGCCAGTAGTATTGTATCGGGATCCGAGCAGTTCTTC.

The V call is TRBV16, the J call TRBJ1-5; D remains ambiguous. V was trimmed by 2 bases and J by 4 bases, leaving 12 bases between them. The germline V gene has CDR1 KGHSY and CDR2 FQNENV. CDR3 size: 15 residues. The CDR3 DNA reads as TGTGCCAGCAGCCAAGGGCGCACACGGAATCAGCCCCAGCATTTT. Translated, it gives CASSQGRTRNQPQHF.

This clonotype has at least ten counts. This chain links TRBV5-1 with TRBJ1-1; possibly TRBD1 for D (5 bases). The CDR3 has 13 residues. Trimming removed 2 bases at V and 6 bases at J, with 11 bases between. Germline values: CDR1 SGHRS, CDR2 YFSETQ. The CDR3 spells CASSFQIGAEAFF. CDR3 DNA sequence: TGCGCCAGCAGCTTTCAAATAGGGGCTGAAGCTTTCTTT.

The chain joins TRBV29-1 to TRBJ1-4, with D maybe TRBD1 (6 bases). This CDR3 region has 12 residues. Germline CDR1 reads SQVTM; CDR2 reads ANQGSEA. V lost 7 bases and J lost 7, with 13 bases in between. CDR3 bases: TGCAGCGCGGGGATCAGGGGTGAAAAACTGTTTTTT. Protein product: CSAGIRGEKLFF.

This clonotype was seen at least ten times. V gene TRBV7-2 combines with J gene TRBJ2-2, with D unclear. The CDR3 is 14 residues long. Germline CDR1 SGHTA, CDR2 FQGNSA. V lost 3 bases and J lost 4, with 9 bases in between. The CDR3 DNA follows: TGTGCCAGCAGCTTGTTTCGAGGCACCGGGGAGCTGTTTTTT. This gives the protein CASSLFRGTGELFF.

This clonotype was detected ten times or more. This chain uses TRBV29-1 with TRBJ2-7, with TRBD2 as a possible D gene (5 bases). V was clipped by 7 bases and J by 6 bases, with 13 bases between them. The CDR3 has 11 amino acids. Germline CDR1 SQVTM, CDR2 ANQGSEA. CDR3: CSANEGAEQYF. The CDR3 DNA reads as TGCAGCGCTAACGAGGGTGCCGAGCAGTACTTC.

The chain carries TRBV9 and TRBJ2-1, with 13 bases identical to TRBD2. V lost 3 bases, J lost 10 bases, and 4 bases stayed unmatched. Germline values: CDR1 SGDLS, CDR2 YYNGEE. This CDR3 has 14 residues. The CDR3, as DNA: TGTGCCAGCAGCGGGGGACTAGCGGGACCAGAGCAGTTCTTC. The encoded protein is CASSGGLAGPEQFF.

Many counts were recorded for this clonotype. The gene calls are TRBV12-3 or TRBV12-4 and TRBJ2-1; D possibly corresponds to TRBD1 (5 bases). The CDR3 is 15 residues long. Trimming removed 6 bases at V and 2 bases at J, with 14 bases between. The CDR3 DNA reads TGTGCCAGCAGCACCCAGGGTGGTCCCTACAATGAGCAGTTCTTC. It codes for CASSTQGGPYNEQFF.